What follows are 9 T cell receptor beta chains derived from one specimen sequenced in a study of chemoradiotherapy in HPV16-positive cancers. Sequencing used immunoSEQ multiplex PCR; TCRdb keeps in-frame clones, though not all of them. The repertoire holds about 24,000 clones, about 90% seen once, with more than 4% in the top ten. Here the sequenced sample was blood, taken from a patient who underwent chemoradiotherapy. The receptors were sampled from a human donor with HPV-associated anogenital cancer.

The rearrangement joins TRBV7-6 to TRBJ2-5, with 8 bases fitting TRBD1. The J call is uncertain, as TRBJ2-7 better fits the DNA end. The CDR3 is made up of 13 amino acids. The germline V gene has CDR1 SGHVS and CDR2 FNYEAQ. Written as DNA, the CDR3 is TGTGCCAGCAGCTCCATCGGGACAGGCGAGCAGTACTTC. As protein: CASSSIGTGEQYF.

The chain couples TRBV19 to TRBJ1-5; possibly TRBD1 for D (5 bases). The germline CDR1 and CDR2 sequences are LNHDA and SQIVND (reference sequence). V was pared by 8 bases and J by 2 bases, with 19 bases between. The CDR3 covers 16 residues. The CDR3 DNA reads TGTGCCAGTTGTCATCCGGGACTCTTGTGCAATCAGCCCCAGCATTTT. It encodes CASCHPGLLCNQPQHF.

This sequence joins TRBV7-2 and TRBJ2-7, with TRBD1 as a possible D gene (6 bases). This CDR3 comprises 15 residues. V was trimmed by 5 bases and J by 2 bases, leaving 16 bases between them. Germline V lookup: CDR1 SGHTA, CDR2 FQGNSA. This CDR3 reads CASSQGWGPTYEQYF. CDR3 in DNA: TGTGCCAGCAGCCAGGGCTGGGGGCCCACCTACGAGCAGTACTTC. Based on the CDR3 plus reference TRBV7-2 and TRBJ2-7, the full variable domain is GAGVSQSPSNKVTEKGKDVELRCDPISGHTALYWYRQSLGQGLEFLIYFQGNSAPDKSGLPSDRFSAERTGGSVSTLTIQRTQQEDSAVYLCASSQGWGPTYEQYFGPGTRLTVT.

V gene TRBV18 combines with J gene TRBJ1-2, with unresolved D. The CDR3 has 13 residues. In germline, CDR1 is KGHSH, CDR2 LQKENI. V was trimmed by 3 bases and J by 6 bases, leaving 11 bases between them. The CDR3 DNA sequence: TGTGCCAGCTCACCGAGAGCTCAGGATGGCTACACCTTC. Its translation is CASSPRAQDGYTF.

V usage is TRBV7-9 and J usage is TRBJ2-7; TRBD1 aligns across 9 bases. Losses at the gene ends were 5 bases for V and 7 bases for J; bases not matched to a gene: 9. This CDR3 spans 14 amino acids. Germline V lookup: CDR1 SEHNR, CDR2 FQNEAQ (reference sequence). CDR3 coding DNA: TGTGCCAGCAGCATCACGCACGGGACAGGGGAGCAGTACTTC. Translated, it gives CASSITHGTGEQYF. The full variable domain, with the rest looked up from reference TRBV7-9 and TRBJ2-7, is DTGVSQNPRHKITKRGQNVTFRCDPISEHNRLYWYRQTLGQGPEFLTYFQNEAQLEKSRLLSDRFSAERPKGSFSTLEIQRTEQGDSAMYLCASSITHGTGEQYFGPGTRLTVT.

This clone was seen just once. The chain couples TRBV7-9 to TRBJ2-5, with D perhaps matching TRBD1 or TRBD2 (5 bases each). The V end was cut by 6 bases, the J end by 4 bases, with 18 bases between. The CDR3 spans 15 residues. The V gene's germline CDR1 is SEHNR and CDR2 FQNEAQ (reference sequence). CDR3 bases: TGTGCCAGCAGTTTACCGAGTGGGGGAGTAGAGACCCAGTACTTC. Translating it yields CASSLPSGGVETQYF.

The rearrangement links TRBV29-1 to TRBJ2-7; D uncertain. The CDR3 sequence is 11 residues long. Trimming removed 4 bases at V and 2 bases at J, with 6 bases between. From germline, CDR1 is SQVTM and CDR2 ANQGSEA. CDR3 nucleotide sequence: TGCAGCGTTGCAGGAACCTACGAGCAGTACTTC. This sequence encodes CSVAGTYEQYF.

The CDR3 protein is CASGLPQGSKNIQYF. CDR3 coding DNA: TGTGCTAGTGGCTTACCACAGGGGTCAAAAAACATTCAGTACTTC. The V call is TRBV12-5, the J call TRBJ2-4; 7 nucleotides line up with TRBD1. Losses at the gene ends were 6 bases for V and 4 bases for J; bases not matched to a gene: 9. CDR1 and CDR2 (germline): LGHNT, FRNRAP. This CDR3 spans 15 amino acids.

The chain uses TRBV6-5 and TRBJ1-4; D remains unclear. Germline V gene lookup returns CDR1 MNHEY and CDR2 SVGAGI. The CDR3 consists of 16 residues. V was cut by 2 bases and J by 11 bases, with 21 bases left in between. The CDR3 bases are TGTGCCAGCAGTTACGGAGCAGCCACCACGCGCGGGAAACTGTTTTTT. It translates to CASSYGAATTRGKLFF.